Below are 28 T cell receptor beta chains sequenced from a single sample in a study of molecular identifiers for immune sequencing clone quantification. TCRdb ran MiXCR on the PCR reads and lists one entry per CDR3 protein. The sample includes about 630,000 distinct CDR3 sequences, less than 30% of them seen just once. Sequenced: naive CD8+ T cells from blood, with Jurkat cell RNA spiked in. Stated subset: FACS-sorted CD8+CD4-CCR7+CD45RA+ naive T cells. The receptor set was obtained from a human donor in good health. Some libraries in this study had Jurkat cell RNA spiked in.

In this sample, this clonotype turned up many times. The chain combines TRBV30 with TRBJ2-7; tentatively, D is TRBD1 or TRBD2 (5 bases each). The CDR3 runs to 13 residues. Between the trimmed V and J ends, which lost 5 bases and 2 bases, there was a span of 13 bases. Germline CDR1 and CDR2: GTSNPN and SVGIG (reference sequence). CDR3: CAWANGATYEQYF. The DNA for the CDR3 is TGTGCCTGGGCCAACGGGGCGACCTACGAGCAGTACTTC.

As to this clonotype: This may be a read error: a much more frequent sequence differs by one nucleotide. The gene calls are TRBV5-6 and TRBJ2-7; a possible D gene is TRBD1 (6 bases). Germline V gene data show CDR1 as SGHDT and CDR2 as YYEEEE. V was shortened by 5 bases and J by 2 bases, with 14 bases between the two germline ends. This CDR3 is built from 14 residues. CDR3 bases: TGTGCCAGCAGAGACAGGCGATCGGCCTACGAGCAGTACTTC. It translates to CASRDRRSAYEQYF.

In its sample, this clonotype was seen many times. The rearrangement joins TRBV6-5 to TRBJ2-5, with a tentative D call TRBD1 (6 bases). Trimming pared 0 bases from V and 1 base from J, leaving 6 bases between. Per the germline V gene, CDR1 is MNHEY and CDR2 is SVGAGI. The CDR3 has 14 amino acids. CDR3 DNA sequence: TGTGCCAGCAGTTACTCGGACAGCCAAGAGACCCAGTACTTC. Protein: CASSYSDSQETQYF.

This clonotype was seen only a few times. The V call is TRBV19, the J call TRBJ2-7; D is unclear. The CDR3 is 13 residues long. Trimming removed 5 bases at V and 3 bases at J, with 11 bases between. The germline CDR1 and CDR2 sequences are LNHDA and SQIVND (reference sequence). Written as DNA, the CDR3 is TGTGCCAGTAGTGAAGGGTTCTTCTACGAGCAGTACTTC. Protein sequence: CASSEGFFYEQYF.

With regard to this clonotype: A read error may explain this, as a much larger clone is one base away. This likely comes from a read error, as the CDR3 has no conserved phenylalanine or tryptophan at its end. The chain carries TRBV12-5 and TRBJ2-5; a weak D match, TRBD1 (5 bases). The V end was cut by 4 bases, the J end by 1 base, with 10 bases between. Germline lookup yields CDR1 LGHNT and CDR2 FRNRAP. This CDR3 has 14 residues. In DNA form, the CDR3 reads TGTGCTAGTGGTTCACCCGACAGCCAAGAGACCCAGTACCTC. Its translation is CASGSPDSQETQYL.

This clonotype was observed many times. The rearrangement links TRBV27 to TRBJ2-7; possibly TRBD1 for D (6 bases). The CDR3 loop spans 14 amino acids. V lost 5 bases and J 1 base, leaving 12 bases between the germline ends. CDR1 is MNHEY and CDR2 is SMNVEV in the germline V gene (reference sequence). The CDR3 loop reads CASSPTGFSYEQYF. The CDR3 nucleotides are TGTGCCAGCAGTCCAACAGGGTTTTCCTACGAGCAGTACTTC.

As to this clonotype: One end of the junction fails to match germline, which may point to a read error. The rearrangement links TRBV11-2 to TRBJ2-2; D perhaps matches TRBD2 (8 bases). CDR3 size: 15 residues. Germline assignment: CDR1 SGHAT and CDR2 FQNNGV. The CDR3 nucleotides are TGTGCCAGTAACCTCGGGACAGCGGGAGCCGGGGTGCTGTTTTTT. Amino acid sequence: CASNLGTAGAGVLFF.

In this sample, this clonotype turned up a few times. The chain is built from TRBV5-6 and TRBJ2-7; D uncertain. Per germline, CDR1 SGHDT and CDR2 YYEEEE. V shed 2 bases and J shed 1 base, with 7 bases lying between them. The CDR3 consists of 13 residues. The CDR3 DNA reads as TGTGCCAGCAGCTTCAGTCCTTCCTACGAGCAGTACTTC. Its translation is CASSFSPSYEQYF. Using reference TRBV5-6 and TRBJ2-7 for the parts outside the CDR3, the full variable domain is DAGVTQSPTHLIKTRGQQVTLRCSPKSGHDTVSWYQQALGQGPQFIFQYYEEEERQRGNFPDRFSGHQFPNYSSELNVNALLLGDSALYLCASSFSPSYEQYFGPGTRLTVT.

As regards this clonotype: This may arise from a read error, as a much more abundant clone is one base away. The rearrangement links TRBV7-9 to TRBJ1-1, with D perhaps TRBD1 (5 bases). V dropped 5 bases and J dropped 8 bases, with 15 bases sitting between them. Germline CDR1 and CDR2: SEHNR and FQNEAQ (reference sequence). This CDR3 has 13 amino acids. DNA of the CDR3: TGTGCCAGCAGCCCGCGACAGCGCCTAGAAGCTTTCTTT. The encoded protein is CASSPRQRLEAFF.

The rearrangement joins TRBV2 to TRBJ2-2; the D gene is possibly TRBD2 (5 bases). The germline V gene encodes CDR1 SNHLY and CDR2 FYNNEI. The CDR3 spans 15 residues. V was cut by 7 bases and J by 6 bases, with 18 bases left in between. CDR3 nucleotides: TGTGCCAGCATAGATTTTCGAAGCGGTCCCGGGGAGCTGTTTTTT. This codes for CASIDFRSGPGELFF.

The chain employs TRBV27 and TRBJ1-4; unclear D gene. The germline CDR1 and CDR2 sequences are MNHEY and SMNVEV (reference sequence). Trimming removed 3 bases from V and 7 bases from J, with 18 bases in between. The CDR3 runs 16 residues. The CDR3: CASSFTQLRGVEKLFF. CDR3 DNA sequence: TGTGCCAGCAGTTTCACCCAACTACGCGGGGTTGAAAAACTGTTTTTT.

V gene TRBV4-1 combines with J gene TRBJ2-2; 7 bases align to TRBD1. The V gene end was trimmed by 1 base and the J gene end by 5 bases; junction bases not matched to a gene: 4. The length of the CDR3 is 15 residues. The germline V gene has CDR1 MGHRA and CDR2 YSYEKL. CDR3 region: CASSQAGTETGELFF. Here the CDR3 DNA reads TGCGCCAGCAGCCAAGCCGGGACAGAGACCGGGGAGCTGTTTTTT.

Many counts were recorded for this clonotype. The rearrangement links TRBV7-2 to TRBJ2-7; a possible D gene is TRBD2 (6 bases). Germline V gene data show CDR1 as SGHTA and CDR2 as FQGNSA. Trimming pared 5 bases from V and 6 bases from J, leaving 20 bases between. This CDR3 has 15 residues. CDR3 loop: CASSPTFPSDGEQYF. CDR3 DNA sequence: TGTGCCAGCAGCCCGACGTTTCCTAGCGATGGCGAGCAGTACTTC.

Turning to this clonotype: A much larger clone sits a single nucleotide away, making a read error possible. The gene calls are TRBV5-1 and TRBJ1-5; D is unclear. V lost 2 bases and J 4 bases, leaving 13 bases between the germline ends. The CDR3 is made up of 15 amino acids. CDR1 and CDR2 (germline): SGHRS, YFSETQ. The CDR3 spells CASSLDLTSNQPQHF. The CDR3 bases are TGCGCCAGCAGCTTAGACCTGACAAGTAATCAGCCCCAGCATTTT.

This clonotype was counted between two and nine times. The rearrangement joins TRBV28 to TRBJ2-7; 7 positions agree with TRBD1. CDR3 size: 14 residues. Trimming removed 5 bases from V and 3 bases from J; junction bases left unmatched: 7. Germline-derived CDR1 and CDR2 are MDHEN and SYDVKM. This CDR3 reads CASSPRGQNYEQYF. CDR3 DNA sequence: TGTGCCAGCAGTCCACGGGGACAGAACTACGAGCAGTACTTC. The complete variable domain, with remaining parts taken from reference TRBV28 and TRBJ2-7, reads DVKVTQSSRYLVKRTGEKVFLECVQDMDHENMFWYRQDPGLGLRLIYFSYDVKMKEKGDIPEGYSVSREKKERFSLILESASTNQTSMYLCASSPRGQNYEQYFGPGTRLTVT.

The chain joins TRBV11-2 to TRBJ2-5; D unresolved. The CDR3 loop spans 16 amino acids. Germline V gives CDR1 SGHAT, CDR2 FQNNGV. Trimming shortened V by 0 bases and J by 1 base, and 12 bases separated the two germline ends. Here the CDR3 DNA reads TGTGCCAGCAGCTTAGACGGTGCAGCCATCCAAGAGACCCAGTACTTC. Its protein is CASSLDGAAIQETQYF.

The rearrangement uses TRBV3-1 and TRBJ2-3; TRBD2 agrees at 13 bases. The V and J ends lost 1 base and 5 bases, in that order; junction bases with no gene match: 9. The germline V gene encodes CDR1 LGHDT and CDR2 YNNKEL (reference sequence). This CDR3 region has 18 residues. In DNA form, the CDR3 reads TGTGCCAGCAGCCAAGTGACTAGCGGGAGGCAATTTGGAGATACGCAGTATTTT. Encoded protein: CASSQVTSGRQFGDTQYF.

Note on this clonotype: This may be a read error, as it is one base from a much larger clone. This likely comes from a read error, as the CDR3 has no conserved phenylalanine or tryptophan at its end. This chain connects TRBV4-1 to TRBJ2-5, with TRBD2 as a possible D gene (6 bases). The CDR3 is 16 amino acids. CDR1 is MGHRA, CDR2 YSYEKL, per germline. V shed 3 bases and J shed 4 bases, with 18 bases lying between them. The CDR3 nucleotides are TGCGCCAGCAGCCACCCGGCCGGGACTCTAGGAGAGACCCAGTACCTC. This codes for CASSHPAGTLGETQYL.

This clonotype has ten or more counts. The gene calls are TRBV12-3 or TRBV12-4 and TRBJ1-4; D ambiguous. V dropped 5 bases and J dropped 5 bases, with 15 bases sitting between them. This CDR3 spans 15 amino acids. As DNA, the CDR3 is TGTGCCAGCAGTCCCAAAGGACTGGAGAATGAAAAACTGTTTTTT. This codes for CASSPKGLENEKLFF.

This chain uses TRBV6-5 with TRBJ2-7, with TRBD1 matching over 9 bases. Germline lookup yields CDR1 MNHEY and CDR2 SVGAGI. This CDR3 is 17 amino acids long. J lost 4 bases, V lost 4 bases, and 14 bases had no gene match. CDR3 amino acids: CASSCDSVGQGKYEQYF. CDR3 bases: TGTGCCAGCAGTTGCGACTCGGTTGGACAGGGGAAGTACGAGCAGTACTTC.

Comment on this clonotype: One end of the junction fails to match germline, which may point to a read error. The chain links TRBV29-1 to TRBJ2-7; D possibly corresponds to TRBD2 (5 bases). The CDR3 spans 15 residues. Germline V CDR1 and CDR2: SQVTM, ANQGSEA. CDR3 DNA sequence: TGTAGAGTTGAGATGCCGGGGTTGCTCCCCTACGAGCAGTACTTC. Its protein product is CRVEMPGLLPYEQYF.

In this sample, this clonotype turned up a few times. The conserved closing phenylalanine or tryptophan is absent in this CDR3, likely reflecting a read error. The rearrangement links TRBV9 to TRBJ1-2; D is uncertain. The CDR3 sequence is 13 residues long. Trimming shortened V by 0 bases and J by 0 bases, and 3 bases separated the two germline ends. CDR1 is SGDLS and CDR2 is YYNGEE in the germline V gene. CDR3 nucleotides: TGTGCCAGCAGCGTAGGGGCTAACTATGGCTACACCTCC. Translated: CASSVGANYGYTS.

This clonotype has only a few counts. At one end, the junction sequence differs from germline, possibly due to a read error. The CDR3: CASSVGSGDSTDTRYF. In nucleotides, the CDR3 is TGTGCCAGCAGCGTTGGGAGCGGGGATAGCACAGATACGCGGTATTTT. The chain combines TRBV9 with TRBJ2-3; 7 bases map to TRBD2. This CDR3 region has 16 residues. CDR1 SGDLS and CDR2 YYNGEE come from the germline V gene. The whole variable domain, remainder taken from reference TRBV9 and TRBJ2-3, is DSGVTQTPKHLITATGQRVTLRCSPRSGDLSVYWYQQSLDQGLQFLIQYYNGEERAKGNILERFSAQQFPDLHSELNLSSLELGDSALYFCASSVGSGDSTDTRYFGPGTRLTVL.

This clonotype showed up many times. The chain links TRBV6-5 to TRBJ1-1; 11 positions agree with TRBD1. Germline-derived CDR1 and CDR2 are MNHEY and SVGAGI. The length of the CDR3 is 15 residues. V shed 1 base, J shed 6 bases, and the junction held 4 bases outside the gene matches. CDR3: CASSYWTGGLSEAFF. CDR3 DNA sequence: TGTGCCAGCAGTTACTGGACAGGGGGCTTGTCTGAAGCTTTCTTT.

This clonotype was counted ten times or more. This rearrangement joins TRBV6-2 or TRBV6-3 to TRBJ2-5, with TRBD1 identical over 8 bases. Germline lookup yields CDR1 MNHEY and CDR2 SVGEGT. J gave up 1 base and V 2 bases, and 6 bases lay outside the gene matches. The CDR3 loop spans 16 amino acids. The CDR3: CASSYGTGAGQETQYF. The CDR3 coding sequence is TGTGCCAGCAGTTACGGGACAGGAGCGGGCCAAGAGACCCAGTACTTC.

The chain recombines TRBV4-3 with TRBJ2-1; 10 bases agree with TRBD2. The CDR3 is 18 residues long. V lost 0 bases, J lost 7 bases, and 12 bases stayed unmatched. Germline CDR1 is LGHNA and CDR2 is YSLEER. The CDR3 loop is CASSQETAGGPRGNEQFF. The CDR3 bases are TGCGCCAGCAGCCAAGAGACAGCGGGAGGGCCGAGGGGAAATGAGCAGTTCTTC.

The chain is built from TRBV19 and TRBJ2-3; TRBD2 matches 15 bases. Germline V gene sequence: CDR1 LNHDA, CDR2 SQIVND (reference sequence). With V trimmed by 3 bases and J by 6 bases, 4 bases remained unmatched. There are 16 residues in the CDR3. CDR3 amino acids: CASSIGLAGGEDTQYF. The CDR3 bases are TGTGCCAGTAGTATTGGACTAGCGGGAGGGGAGGATACGCAGTATTTT.

This clonotype was counted ten times or more. The chain joins TRBV27 to TRBJ1-5, with D maybe TRBD1 (5 bases). Germline V gives CDR1 MNHEY, CDR2 SMNVEV (reference sequence). The length of the CDR3 is 15 residues. Trimming took 4 bases from V and 1 from J, leaving 11 bases between them. The CDR3 loop reads CASSSRTLSNQPQHF. The DNA for the CDR3 is TGTGCCAGCAGTTCGCGGACATTGAGCAATCAGCCCCAGCATTTT.